The present T cell receptor beta chain was sequenced within a study of T cell responses to AZD1222 COVID-19 vaccine. Broader study findings: In the spike-specific TCR repertoire, nearly half reportedly target unmutated variant regions. Spike-specific TCR depth and breadth grew after two AZD1222 doses. Repertoire sampling occurred only after the peak T cell response. Seropositivity was recorded at baseline in only 6 or 7 AZD1222 recipients.

The repertoire was sequenced with immunoSEQ multiplex PCR; TCRdb's copy has only in-frame clones and lacks some. The data hold around 160,000 clones, with 91% observed a single time. Germline V gives CDR1 ENHRY, CDR2 SYGVKD. CDR3 size: 13 residues. Trimming stripped 8 bases from V and 5 bases from J, with 15 bases between. This clone has just one count. Its matching antigen is unknown. The specimen was peripheral blood, collected 28 days after the second AZD1222 dose. The TCR comes from an adult who received the AZD1222 COVID-19 vaccine. The chain is built from TRBV10-3 and TRBJ1-2; no clear D gene. The CDR3 protein is CAIWGMAGYGYTF. CDR3 bases: TGTGCCATCTGGGGTATGGCAGGTTATGGCTACACCTTC.